This T cell receptor beta chain was obtained from a study of T cells in Graves' hyperthyroidism and ophthalmopathy. General study findings and limits: Most thyroid clonotypes expanded above 0.001 appeared in blood too.

The V and J ends lost 4 bases and 3 bases respectively, with 18 bases between them. CDR1 and CDR2 from the germline V gene are GTSNPN and SVGIG (reference sequence). This CDR3 comprises 15 residues. On this clonotype itself: What it binds is not known.

The CDR3 regions of TCR beta were amplified from RNA transcripts. The HTBI primer set served for first-round RT-PCR of the TCR CDR3. MiXCR, applied by TCRdb to the multiplex PCR reads, yields one record per CDR3 protein. The sample consists of around 350,000 distinct CDR3 sequences, roughly 17% of them appearing once. V and J are TRBV30 and TRBJ1-2; a weak D match, TRBD1 (5 bases). The clonotype originates from a woman aged 25 to 39 with Graves' hyperthyroidism that later progressed to Graves' ophthalmopathy. Sequenced: blood. The CDR3 sequence is CAWKIWGEKDYGYTF. For the CDR3, the DNA is TGTGCCTGGAAGATCTGGGGCGAGAAGGACTATGGCTACACCTTC.